Shown below are 5 T cell receptor beta chains from a single sample sequenced in a study of T cell clones after liver transplantation (dated by TCRdb to between 2017 and 2020). The time point tag for this specimen amounts to: pre-transplant. The receptor library was made with the immunoSEQ multiplex PCR assay. TCRdb took over this immuneACCESS table, retaining in-frame rearrangements with V and J assigned. Such tables are incomplete; in checked studies, under half of the missing clones stem from an unresolved V gene, and the remainder is unexplained. The sample table holds roughly 100,000 clones, of which approximately 78% were seen once. The ten largest clones represent over 0.75% of the sample. The sequencing used CD4+ T cells from blood, collected before liver transplant. All receptors come from a human donor who received a liver transplant.

This clone was picked up a small number of times. This chain uses TRBV7-2 with TRBJ2-2; no reliable D call. Trimming removed 5 bases from V and 0 bases from J, with 13 bases in between. Germline V CDR1 and CDR2: SGHTA, FQGNSA. This CDR3 is 16 amino acids long. The CDR3 reads CASSAPRYANTGELFF. The CDR3 DNA is TGTGCCAGCAGCGCCCCCAGGTACGCGAACACCGGGGAGCTGTTTTTT.

In its sample, this clone was seen many times. The rearrangement uses TRBV2 and TRBJ1-5; D unresolved. This CDR3 is 16 amino acids long. The V end was cut by 2 bases, the J end by 1 base, with 12 bases between. Germline CDR1 and CDR2: SNHLY and FYNNEI. This CDR3 reads CASSEKALQSNQPQHF. DNA of the CDR3: TGTGCCAGCAGTGAAAAGGCCCTCCAGAGCAATCAGCCCCAGCATTTT.

V and J are TRBV15 and TRBJ1-4, with a weak D call TRBD1 (5 bases). The CDR3 spans 15 residues. The V end was cut by 1 base, the J end by 8 bases, with 14 bases between. Per germline, CDR1 LNHNV and CDR2 YYDKDF (reference sequence). CDR3 sequence reads: CATSRGTSPGEKLFF. DNA for the CDR3: TGTGCCACCAGCAGAGGCACATCCCCAGGGGAAAAACTGTTTTTT.

J is TRBJ2-1 and V is TRBV5-1, with 9 bases identical to TRBD2. Unmatched junction bases numbered 12, after V lost 4 bases and J lost 7 bases. Germline CDR1 reads SGHRS; CDR2 reads YFSETQ. The CDR3 has 16 amino acids. The CDR3 DNA sequence: TGCGCCAGCAGCCCGGGACTAAGCGGGAGGAAGAATGAGCAGTTCTTC. It translates to CASSPGLSGRKNEQFF. The entire variable domain, with the rest obtained from reference TRBV5-1 and TRBJ2-1, is as follows: KAGVTQTPRYLIKTRGQQVTLSCSPISGHRSVSWYQQTPGQGLQFLFEYFSETQRNKGNFPGRFSGRQFSNSRSEMNVSTLELGDSALYLCASSPGLSGRKNEQFFGPGTRLTVL.

The rearrangement links TRBV18 to TRBJ1-1, with no clear D. Trimming removed 4 bases from V and 4 bases from J, with 13 bases in between. Germline V lookup: CDR1 KGHSH, CDR2 LQKENI. The CDR3 runs 14 residues. For the CDR3, the DNA is TGTGCCAGCTCACGGTCAGGCAACCCCACTGAAGCTTTCTTT. Its protein product is CASSRSGNPTEAFF.